This T cell receptor (beta chain) was recorded in a study of cytomegalovirus exposure and HLA in healthy donors. The study's findings and limits: A list of 150 to 200 TCR beta chains associated with cytomegalovirus was given. Among donors in an Asian-associated ancestry cluster, a later analysis reportedly found fewer N-insertions than the approximately 670-donor mean.

This cohort consisted of healthy bone marrow donors. Researchers ran the PCR with 60 Vbeta and 13 Jbeta primers. Measured with immunoSEQ multiplex PCR; TCRdb has only the in-frame clones, and not every one. The sample lists 140,000 to 150,000 clones, about 76% occurring once. This clone was counted only a few times. Its antigen remains unidentified. This TCR derives from a male donor in good health and CMV-seronegative. Sequences were obtained from PBMCs.

The CDR3 protein is CASSEAQGFTLTTNEKLFF. As DNA, the CDR3 is TGTGCCAGCAGTGAAGCACAGGGATTTACCTTAACAACTAATGAAAAACTGTTTTTT. The genes are TRBV2 and TRBJ1-4; TRBD1 might be the D (6 bases). V shed 0 bases and J shed 0 bases, with 17 bases lying between them. The V gene's germline CDR1 is SNHLY and CDR2 FYNNEI. This CDR3 has 19 residues.